The present TCR beta chain was sequenced within a study of T cells in Graves' hyperthyroidism and ophthalmopathy. Regions amplified from RNA transcripts were the TCR beta CDR3 regions. Primed by the HTBI set, a first-round RT-PCR was run on the TCR CDR3. TCRdb redid the calling of the multiplex PCR reads with MiXCR, one entry per CDR3 protein. The table shows some 600,000 distinct CDR3 sequences, with roughly 50% occurring only once. This clonotype was counted between two and nine times. Its antigen is still unknown. V lost 6 bases and J 13 bases, leaving 18 bases between the germline ends. Germline loops: CDR1 SNHLY, CDR2 FYNNEI. The CDR3 sequence is 13 residues long. Overall study results and limits: Ophthalmopathy got predicted by the model a median approximately 6 months before its onset.

What was sequenced was peripheral blood or thyroid tissue (not recorded which). V is TRBV2 and J is TRBJ1-4, with D unresolved. This TCR derives from a woman under 30 with Graves' hyperthyroidism. DNA of the CDR3: TGTGCCAGCAGCCCTCAAGACCTCGGAGCACTGTTTTTT. It encodes CASSPQDLGALFF.